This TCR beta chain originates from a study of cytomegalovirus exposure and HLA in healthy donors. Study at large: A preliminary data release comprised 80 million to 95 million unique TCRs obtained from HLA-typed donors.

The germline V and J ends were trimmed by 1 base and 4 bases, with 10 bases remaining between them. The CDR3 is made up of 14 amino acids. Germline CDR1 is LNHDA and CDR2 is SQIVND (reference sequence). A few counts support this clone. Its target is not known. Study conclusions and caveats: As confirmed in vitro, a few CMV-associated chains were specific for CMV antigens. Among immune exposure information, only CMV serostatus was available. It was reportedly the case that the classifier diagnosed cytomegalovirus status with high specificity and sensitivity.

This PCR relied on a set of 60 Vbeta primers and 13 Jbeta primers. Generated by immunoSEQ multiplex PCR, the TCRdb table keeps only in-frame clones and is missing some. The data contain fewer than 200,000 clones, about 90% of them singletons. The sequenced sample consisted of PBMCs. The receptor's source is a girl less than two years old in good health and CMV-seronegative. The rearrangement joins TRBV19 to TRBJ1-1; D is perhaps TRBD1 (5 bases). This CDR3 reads CASSIGGVPTEAFF. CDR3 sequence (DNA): TGTGCCAGTAGTATAGGGGGGGTCCCCACTGAAGCTTTCTTT.